This T cell receptor beta chain was profiled in a study of graft-versus-host responses after intestinal transplantation. Study-level information: Isolated intestinal, liver-intestinal, or multivisceral transplants had been given to the recipients. Anti-thymocyte globulin induction was given to all recipients, followed by tacrolimus and steroids for around three years.

Only in-frame clones appear in the TCRdb table, and some are missing; sequencing was by immunoSEQ multiplex PCR. Here the sample spans some 40,000 clones, roughly 89% being singletons. Study-wide findings and caveats: Association was observed between peak circulating GvH clone levels and early post-transplant HvG declines.

V gave up 3 bases and J gave up 8 bases, with 7 bases separating them. Per germline, CDR1 LNHDA and CDR2 SQIVND (reference sequence). The CDR3 covers 11 residues. A note on this clone: Its antigen is unknown.

V and J are TRBV19 and TRBJ1-2, with D maybe TRBD1 (5 bases). The sequenced sample was PBMCs, obtained 260 to 280 days after transplant. The clonotype comes from a human patient who received an intestinal transplant, so some T cells may come from the graft donor. CDR3: CASSMGPGYTF. CDR3 bases: TGTGCCAGTAGTATGGGGCCCGGCTACACCTTC.